The next 18 T cell receptor beta chains were all read from a single sample in a study of cytomegalovirus exposure and HLA in healthy donors. Sequenced by immunoSEQ multiplex PCR; TCRdb stores in-frame clones only, minus some. The sample records over 100,000 clones, around nine tenths being singletons. Sequenced: PBMCs. These receptors all come from a man under 40 in good health and CMV-seronegative.

The rearrangement joins TRBV11-2 to TRBJ1-2; D is unclear. The germline V gene encodes CDR1 SGHAT and CDR2 FQNNGV. Trimming removed 1 base from V and 7 bases from J, with 13 bases in between. The CDR3 spans 14 residues. CDR3 nucleotide sequence: TGTGCCAGCAGCTTAGTCGGAAGAAGCGCTGGCTACACCTTC. Translated, it gives CASSLVGRSAGYTF.

J is TRBJ1-1 and V is TRBV5-1; D is undetermined. The CDR3 length is 14 residues. CDR1 is SGHRS and CDR2 is YFSETQ in the germline V gene. The V end was cut by 5 bases, the J end by 0 bases, with 11 bases between. The CDR3 DNA sequence: TGCGCCAGCAGACGAGAAATAATGAACACTGAAGCTTTCTTT. This gives the protein CASRREIMNTEAFF.

The chain couples TRBV6-5 to TRBJ1-4, with D possibly matching TRBD1 (5 bases). This CDR3 region has 14 residues. The germline gives CDR1 MNHEY, CDR2 SVGAGI. V was trimmed by 6 bases and J by 0 bases, leaving 8 bases between them. The CDR3 loop reads CASSIGATNEKLFF. The CDR3 DNA follows: TGTGCCAGCAGCATAGGGGCAACTAATGAAAAACTGTTTTTT.

This clone was detected a few times. The rearrangement uses TRBV7-7 and TRBJ2-7, with no clear D. CDR3 length: 13 residues. CDR1 is SSHAT and CDR2 is FNYEAQ in the germline V gene (reference sequence). V was pared by 5 bases and J by 0 bases, with 8 bases between. CDR3 protein: CASSPPGSYEQYF. The CDR3 DNA sequence: TGTGCCAGCAGCCCTCCCGGCTCCTACGAGCAGTACTTC.

The chain has TRBV6-6 and TRBJ1-1; a weak D match, TRBD1 (5 bases). The CDR3 has 14 amino acids. V lost 5 bases to trimming and J lost 5 bases, with 15 bases between them. CDR1 and CDR2 from the germline V gene are MNHNY and SVGAGI (reference sequence). As DNA, the CDR3 is TGTGCCAGCAGTACCCGTGGAGGGGATACTGAAGCTTTCTTT. Translation gives CASSTRGGDTEAFF.

The V and J genes are TRBV5-1 and TRBJ2-7; 11 nucleotides line up with TRBD1. V lost 3 bases to trimming and J lost 6 bases; unmatched junction nucleotides: 5. The CDR3 length is 14 residues. Looked up from germline, CDR1 is SGHRS and CDR2 is YFSETQ. The CDR3 DNA is TGCGCCAGCAGCTCTCCCGGGACAGGGGGCGAGCAGTACTTC. Translation gives CASSSPGTGGEQYF.

The rearrangement links TRBV7-9 to TRBJ1-6; TRBD1 aligns across 9 bases. In germline, CDR1 is SEHNR, CDR2 FQNEAQ (reference sequence). The CDR3 is made up of 17 amino acids. The trim removed 4 bases at V and 4 bases at J, leaving 8 bases unmatched. CDR3 residues: CASSSRQGGIYNSPLHF. CDR3 DNA sequence: TGTGCCAGCAGCTCGCGACAGGGGGGGATATATAATTCACCCCTCCACTTT. Combining the CDR3 with reference TRBV7-9 and TRBJ1-6 gives the whole variable domain DTGVSQNPRHKITKRGQNVTFRCDPISEHNRLYWYRQTLGQGPEFLTYFQNEAQLEKSRLLSDRFSAERPKGSFSTLEIQRTEQGDSAMYLCASSSRQGGIYNSPLHFGNGTRLTVT.

The CDR3 DNA reads as TGCGCCAGCAGTCCGGAGTCGGTCACCGGGGAGCTGTTTTTT. It translates to CASSPESVTGELFF. J is TRBJ2-2 and V is TRBV10-2; D is uncertain. Germline CDR1 is WSHSY and CDR2 is SAAADI. The CDR3 covers 14 residues. The V gene lost 5 bases and the J gene lost 4 bases, with 11 bases spanning the gap.

This chain uses TRBV10-3 with TRBJ2-7; D is uncertain. Trimming took off 6 bases at V and 3 bases at J, with 9 bases between the two ends. CDR1 is ENHRY, CDR2 SYGVKD, per germline. The CDR3 length is 12 residues. CDR3 residues: CAIRGAHYEQYF. In nucleotides, the CDR3 is TGTGCCATCAGGGGCGCCCACTACGAGCAGTACTTC.

This clone has a handful of counts. This chain connects TRBV28 to TRBJ1-5; 10 bases match TRBD1. Germline CDR1 reads MDHEN; CDR2 reads SYDVKM. Germline trimming cut 7 bases from V and 8 bases from J; bases unmatched to any gene: 5. The CDR3 is 13 residues long. CDR3 nucleotides: TGTGCCAGCAAGGGACAGGGGATAGAGCCCCAGCATTTT. Translation: CASKGQGIEPQHF.

This clone was seen a single time. The chain's CDR3 is CASSGQGMGTDTQYF. The CDR3 coding sequence is TGTGCCAGCTCGGGACAGGGGATGGGGACAGATACGCAGTATTTT. This rearrangement joins TRBV18 to TRBJ2-3; 10 bases map to TRBD1. CDR1 is KGHSH, CDR2 LQKENI, per germline. This CDR3 spans 15 amino acids. V dropped 6 bases and J dropped 3; count of bases not matched to a gene: 6.

This chain's CDR3 is CASSGFVTGVEQYF. In DNA form, the CDR3 reads TGTGCCAGCAGTGGGTTTGTGACAGGGGTCGAGCAGTACTTC. V is TRBV2 and J is TRBJ2-7; TRBD1 agrees at 8 bases. The CDR3 length is 14 residues. With 4 bases clipped from V and 6 bases from J, the junction kept 8 bases outside the gene matches. The germline V gene encodes CDR1 SNHLY and CDR2 FYNNEI.

The chain carries TRBV5-4 and TRBJ1-6; D is ambiguous. Trimming left V 0 bases short and J 6 bases short, with 10 bases between. Germline V lookup: CDR1 SGHNT, CDR2 YYREEE (reference sequence). CDR3 length: 15 amino acids. CDR3 bases: TGTGCCAGCAGCTTGGATCCGGCTAGTAATTCACCCCTCCACTTT. Its protein product is CASSLDPASNSPLHF.

This rearrangement joins TRBV6-6 to TRBJ1-2, with 9 bases lining up with TRBD1. The length of the CDR3 is 14 residues. With 6 bases clipped from V and 2 bases from J, the junction kept 4 bases outside the gene matches. Germline-derived CDR1 and CDR2 are MNHNY and SVGAGI (reference sequence). Here the CDR3 DNA reads TGTGCCAGCAGCTCCGGGACAGGGAACTATGGCTACACCTTC. Translating it yields CASSSGTGNYGYTF.

The chain joins TRBV18 to TRBJ1-4; weak D call: TRBD1 (5 bases). Trimming removed 3 bases at V and 11 bases at J, with 13 bases between. CDR1 is KGHSH, CDR2 LQKENI, per germline. The CDR3 has 13 residues. CDR3 region: CASSPYSGEKLFF. CDR3 nucleotide sequence: TGTGCCAGCTCACCGTACTCGGGGGAGAAACTGTTTTTT.

This rearrangement joins TRBV21-1 to TRBJ1-4. TRBV21-1 is listed as a pseudogene. CDR3 length: 15 residues. This chain's CDR3 is CASSKEGVVGEKLFF. The DNA of the CDR3 is TGTGCCAGCAGCAAGGAAGGAGTGGTAGGTGAAAAACTGTTTTTT.

This chain links TRBV11-2 with TRBJ1-1; D gene uncertain. Trimming pared 2 bases from V and 1 base from J, leaving 5 bases between. Per germline, CDR1 SGHAT and CDR2 FQNNGV. This CDR3 comprises 13 residues. The CDR3 DNA follows: TGTGCCAGCAGCTTAATTCGGAACACTGAAGCTTTCTTT. Protein: CASSLIRNTEAFF.

V and J are TRBV9 and TRBJ1-1; 7 bases map to TRBD1. This CDR3 region has 16 residues. Germline CDR1 is SGDLS and CDR2 is YYNGEE. Trimming cost V 3 bases and J 0 bases; bases outside gene matches: 8. The CDR3 DNA follows: TGTGCCAGCAGCGCCGGGACAGAAGGGATGAACACTGAAGCTTTCTTT. Translated, it gives CASSAGTEGMNTEAFF.